This TCR beta chain derives from a study of shared clonotypes between healthy human individuals. Only one count was recorded for this clone. Terminally differentiated effector memory CD45RA+ cells were excluded from the naive CD8 cells, which were CD45RO-negative and positively selected for CCR7. The CDR3 contains 12 residues. From germline, CDR1 is SQVTM and CDR2 ANQGSEA. Losses at the gene ends were 7 bases for V and 1 base for J; bases not matched to a gene: 3. Generated by immunoSEQ multiplex PCR, the TCRdb table keeps only in-frame clones and is missing some. The sample has over 2 million clones, just under 95% seen once; the top ten hold around 1.1%.

This sequence was found in a young man in good health. The genes are TRBV29-1 and TRBJ2-5; TRBD1 matches at 7 bases. Sequenced sample: naive CD8+ T cells sorted from blood. CDR3 region: CSAGTAQETQYF. In DNA form, the CDR3 reads TGCAGCGCCGGGACAGCCCAAGAGACCCAGTACTTC.